This T cell receptor (beta chain) was documented in a study of Ad26.COV2.S vaccination and SARS-CoV-2 variants. Assay used: immunoSEQ multiplex PCR; TCRdb lists only in-frame clones, some missing. The sample includes roughly 350,000 clones, about 88% of them seen just once. Regarding treatment: about 20 received Ad26.COV2.S at low or high dose, single or two shots; roughly five received placebo; per-sample allocation not given. Repertoires come from day 63 after the first vaccine or placebo injection. This clonotype was sampled from a person aged 18-60 years who received the Ad26.COV2.S COVID-19 vaccine or a placebo. The source material was peripheral blood, sampled in a trial of Ad26.COV2.S vaccine versus placebo.

As DNA, the CDR3 is TGCAGCGTTGAATATAAGGGCGGCCGAAACCCGAAAGAGACCCAGTACTTC. Translation: CSVEYKGGRNPKETQYF. V gene TRBV29-1 combines with J gene TRBJ2-5; no clear D gene. The CDR3 is made up of 17 amino acids. V lost 2 bases and J lost 3, with 22 bases in between. Germline lookup yields CDR1 SQVTM and CDR2 ANQGSEA.